This TCR beta chain was profiled in a study of radiotherapy plus CTLA-4 blockade in lung cancer. Turning to the study itself: Objective response rate was roughly 19%; disease control rate, around 30%. Notes on the study in general: With interferon-beta, early dynamics of blood T cell clones were reported to best predict response.

Trimming pared 2 bases from V and 2 bases from J, leaving 13 bases between. There are 15 residues in the CDR3. Germline V lookup: CDR1 MNHEY, CDR2 SMNVEV (reference sequence). Concerning this clone itself: Its antigen remains unknown.

Some clones are missing from TCRdb's copy, which holds only in-frame ones; the method was immunoSEQ multiplex PCR. Counted here are about 31,000 clones, 78% occurring once; the ten biggest clones make up around 7.2%. The material sequenced was peripheral blood, taken from a patient treated with radiotherapy plus ipilimumab. This TCR derives from a human donor with non-small cell lung cancer who had stable disease on radiotherapy plus ipilimumab. V usage is TRBV27 and J usage is TRBJ2-7, with D perhaps being TRBD1 or TRBD2 (5 bases each). CDR3 sequence (DNA): TGTGCCAGCAGTTTACCCGGGACCCCCCCCTACGAGCAGTACTTC. Its translation is CASSLPGTPPYEQYF.